A single sample gave rise to the 26 T cell receptor beta chains below, sequenced in a study of T cell responses to AZD1222 COVID-19 vaccine. Sequenced by immunoSEQ multiplex PCR; TCRdb stores in-frame clones only, minus some. The sample records 100,000 to 130,000 clones, roughly nine tenths being singletons. This specimen consisted of peripheral blood, obtained on day 0 of AZD1222 vaccination. The receptors shown here come from an adult in good health.

CDR3 protein: CAWSVRGQGLKSYNSPLHF. Here the CDR3 DNA reads TGTGCCTGGAGTGTCAGGGGACAGGGGTTAAAGTCCTATAATTCACCCCTCCACTTT. The V and J genes are TRBV30 and TRBJ1-6, with TRBD1 matching 10 bases. The germline V gene has CDR1 GTSNPN and CDR2 SVGIG (reference sequence). With 0 bases clipped from V and 1 base from J, the junction kept 9 bases outside the gene matches. The length of the CDR3 is 19 residues.

This clone came up once. The CDR3 DNA sequence: TGTGCCAGCTCACCTCCATATAGCAATCAGCCCCAGCATTTT. It codes for CASSPPYSNQPQHF. V and J are TRBV18 and TRBJ1-5; D is unclear. The CDR3 has 14 residues. CDR1 and CDR2 from the germline V gene are KGHSH and LQKENI. The V gene lost 3 bases and the J gene lost 0 bases, with 6 bases spanning the gap.

The rearrangement links TRBV10-3 to TRBJ1-1; a possible D gene is TRBD1 (5 bases). Germline CDR1 ENHRY, CDR2 SYGVKD. This CDR3 comprises 14 residues. The ends were cut back, 7 bases at V and 1 base at J, with 13 bases in the middle. The DNA of the CDR3 is TGTGCCATCAACACCGGGACCTCGAACACTGAAGCTTTCTTT. It yields the protein CAINTGTSNTEAFF.

The rearrangement joins TRBV7-6 to TRBJ2-7; the match to TRBD2 covers 10 bases. This CDR3 comprises 20 residues. Germline V gives CDR1 SGHVS, CDR2 FNYEAQ. The V gene end was trimmed by 2 bases and the J gene end by 1 base; junction bases not matched to a gene: 17. CDR3 sequence: CASSLRPGEVAGGTSYEQYF. CDR3 DNA: TGTGCCAGCAGCTTAAGGCCGGGCGAGGTAGCGGGGGGAACTTCCTACGAGCAGTACTTC.

The J gene is TRBJ1-1, the V gene TRBV15, with 7 bases identical to TRBD1. V lost 0 bases and J lost 5; bases outside the gene matches: 9. The CDR3 totals 16 residues. The germline V gene encodes CDR1 LNHNV and CDR2 YYDKDF (reference sequence). This chain's CDR3 is CATSRERQGQDTEAFF. The CDR3 coding sequence is TGTGCCACCAGCAGAGAACGACAGGGACAAGATACTGAAGCTTTCTTT.

This clone was detected only once. V usage is TRBV27 and J usage is TRBJ1-3; TRBD1 aligns across 10 bases. With 6 bases clipped from V and 2 bases from J, the junction kept 1 base outside the gene matches. The CDR3 consists of 14 residues. Germline CDR1 MNHEY, CDR2 SMNVEV (reference sequence). For the CDR3, the DNA is TGTGCCAGCAGCGACAGGGGGCCTGGAAACACCATATATTTT. Residues: CASSDRGPGNTIYF.

The chain combines TRBV9 with TRBJ2-4, with 10 bases that match TRBD1. The germline V gene encodes CDR1 SGDLS and CDR2 YYNGEE. CDR3 size: 17 residues. V gave up 0 bases and J gave up 3 bases; unmatched junction bases: 6. CDR3 amino acids: CASSVDSGQGIKNIQYF. The CDR3 DNA sequence: TGTGCCAGCAGCGTAGATTCGGGACAGGGGATCAAAAACATTCAGTACTTC.

The chain joins TRBV7-9 to TRBJ2-7; D is unclear. Germline CDR1 SEHNR, CDR2 FQNEAQ (reference sequence). The length of the CDR3 is 12 residues. V shed 4 bases and J shed 6 bases, with 10 bases lying between them. The CDR3 DNA sequence: TGTGCCAGCAGCTCGACGTGGGGCGAGCAGTACTTC. Translating it yields CASSSTWGEQYF.

The chain carries TRBV14 and TRBJ1-2; D ambiguous. Germline values: CDR1 SGHDN, CDR2 FVKESK. This CDR3 region has 13 residues. Trimming shortened V by 2 bases and J by 6 bases, and 10 bases separated the two germline ends. This chain's CDR3 is CASSQMVQNGYTF. The CDR3 nucleotides are TGTGCCAGCAGCCAAATGGTCCAGAATGGCTACACCTTC. The full variable domain, rest sourced from reference TRBV14 and TRBJ1-2, is EAGVTQFPSHSVIEKGQTVTLRCDPISGHDNLYWYRRVMGKEIKFLLHFVKESKQDESGMPNNRFLAERTGGTYSTLKVQPAELEDSGVYFCASSQMVQNGYTFGSGTRLTVV.

This chain links TRBV3-1 (or the pseudogene TRBV3-2) with TRBJ1-2; 8 bases are shared with TRBD1. V dropped 2 bases and J dropped 2; count of bases not matched to a gene: 4. This CDR3 has 15 amino acids. CDR1 is LGHDT, CDR2 YNNKEL, per germline (reference sequence). CDR3 amino acids: CASSQSRGQNYGYTF. CDR3 sequence (DNA): TGTGCCAGCAGCCAAAGCAGGGGGCAAAACTATGGCTACACCTTC.

V and J are TRBV9 and TRBJ2-1; D unclear. V gave up 4 bases and J gave up 4 bases, with 18 bases separating them. This CDR3 comprises 16 residues. From germline, CDR1 is SGDLS and CDR2 YYNGEE. The CDR3 DNA reads as TGTGCCAGCAGCCCCCGGAGCTCCACCTTTTACAATGAGCAGTTCTTC. Translating gives CASSPRSSTFYNEQFF.

The chain has TRBV19 and TRBJ1-2; D remains ambiguous. CDR1 and CDR2 from the germline V gene are LNHDA and SQIVND (reference sequence). This CDR3 contains 12 residues. V was shortened by 10 bases and J by 1 base, with 10 bases between the two germline ends. The CDR3 here is CATREDNYGYTF. The CDR3, as DNA: TGTGCCACCCGTGAAGATAACTATGGCTACACCTTC.

This CDR3 reads CARELDLDRNTIYF. The CDR3 nucleotides are TGTGCCAGAGAGCTGGACTTAGATCGAAACACCATATATTTT. The chain recombines TRBV2 with TRBJ1-3; D is unresolved. V lost 9 bases and J 5 bases, leaving 17 bases between the germline ends. Germline CDR1 SNHLY, CDR2 FYNNEI. The CDR3 is 14 amino acids.

The genes are TRBV30 and TRBJ2-4; D is undetermined. Germline V gene sequence: CDR1 GTSNPN, CDR2 SVGIG (reference sequence). CDR3 length: 13 residues. With 4 bases removed from V and 0 bases from J, the gap between germline ends came to 7 bases. CDR3 protein: CAWTGLAKNIQYF. In nucleotides, the CDR3 is TGTGCCTGGACAGGCCTAGCCAAAAACATTCAGTACTTC.

This clone was recorded once. The chain combines TRBV6-6 with TRBJ2-2; TRBD2 matches at 9 bases. J was trimmed by 8 bases and V by 5 bases; bases with no gene match: 9. CDR3 size: 15 residues. From germline, CDR1 is MNHNY and CDR2 SVGAGI (reference sequence). CDR3 sequence reads: CASSPSGAVGGELFF. CDR3 DNA: TGTGCCAGCAGTCCTAGCGGGGCCGTGGGGGGGGAGCTGTTTTTT.

The CDR3 DNA sequence: TGTGCCAGCAGCTTGGGGACAGGGGCAACCCAAGAGACCCAGTACTTC. It codes for CASSLGTGATQETQYF. V usage is TRBV5-4 and J usage is TRBJ2-5, with 9 bases aligning to TRBD1. This CDR3 contains 16 residues. From germline, CDR1 is SGHNT and CDR2 YYREEE (reference sequence). With V trimmed by 0 bases and J by 1 base, 4 bases remained unmatched.

This sequence joins TRBV5-8 and TRBJ1-4; D is uncertain. The CDR3 length is 15 residues. V gave up 4 bases and J gave up 3 bases, with 13 bases separating them. Germline values: CDR1 SGHTS, CDR2 YDEGEE. The CDR3 region has the DNA TGTGCCAGCAGCCTAATGCAGGCGGCTAATGAAAAACTGTTTTTT. Translation: CASSLMQAANEKLFF. Full variable domain (missing parts from reference TRBV5-8 and TRBJ1-4): EAGVTQSPTHLIKTRGQQATLRCSPISGHTSVYWYQQALGLGLQFLLWYDEGEERNRGNFPPRFSGRQFPNYSSELNVNALELEDSALYLCASSLMQAANEKLFFGSGTQLSVL.

The V and J genes are TRBV4-3 and TRBJ2-7; D is undetermined. V shed 1 base and J shed 2 bases, with 12 bases lying between them. The CDR3 spans 15 residues. The germline gives CDR1 LGHNA, CDR2 YSLEER. CDR3 residues: CASSQVSSGTYEQYF. For the CDR3, the DNA is TGCGCCAGCAGCCAAGTAAGTTCCGGAACCTACGAGCAGTACTTC.

V usage is TRBV3-1 (or the pseudogene TRBV3-2) and J usage is TRBJ2-2, with 9 positions matching TRBD2. The junction had 2 bases not matched to a gene; V was cut back by 1 base and J by 2 bases. CDR3 length equals 16 residues. Per the germline V gene, CDR1 is LGHDT and CDR2 is YNNKEL (reference sequence). This CDR3 is CASSQATSGNTGELFF. The CDR3 DNA sequence: TGTGCCAGCAGCCAAGCGACTAGCGGTAACACCGGGGAGCTGTTTTTT.

This clone rates as medium-sized (0.01 to 0.1%). CDR3 amino acids: CASSPLVSKETQYF. DNA of the CDR3: TGTGCCAGCAGCCCACTCGTTAGCAAAGAGACCCAGTACTTC. V usage is TRBV9 and J usage is TRBJ2-5; no reliable D call. CDR1 SGDLS and CDR2 YYNGEE come from the germline V gene. The V end was cut by 4 bases, the J end by 3 bases, with 13 bases between. This CDR3 has 14 amino acids.

The chain has TRBV4-1 and TRBJ1-6; TRBD1 aligns across 7 bases. Losses at the gene ends were 5 bases for V and 7 bases for J; bases not matched to a gene: 14. CDR1 MGHRA and CDR2 YSYEKL come from the germline V gene. This CDR3 comprises 17 residues. The CDR3 reads CASSSRRRQGRNSPLHF. CDR3 bases: TGCGCCAGCAGCTCAAGACGCAGACAGGGCCGAAATTCACCCCTCCACTTT.

The gene calls are TRBV2 and TRBJ2-7; 9 bases are shared with TRBD2. Per the germline V gene, CDR1 is SNHLY and CDR2 is FYNNEI. The trim removed 6 bases at V and 2 bases at J, leaving 14 bases unmatched. The CDR3 has 17 residues. The DNA for the CDR3 is TGTGCCAGCAGCGCGACCCGGCTAGCGGGGCTAACCTACGAGCAGTACTTC. This sequence encodes CASSATRLAGLTYEQYF.

The V gene is TRBV30, the J gene TRBJ1-2; 7 bases line up with TRBD1. Germline-derived CDR1 and CDR2 are GTSNPN and SVGIG (reference sequence). Unmatched junction bases numbered 14, after V lost 3 bases and J lost 7 bases. The CDR3 extends over 15 amino acids. This chain's CDR3 is CAWRRQGTRGSGYTF. The CDR3 DNA sequence: TGTGCCTGGAGGAGACAGGGTACTAGAGGGTCTGGCTACACCTTC. Using reference TRBV30 and TRBJ1-2 for the parts outside the CDR3, the full variable domain is SQTIHQWPATLVQPVGSPLSLECTVEGTSNPNLYWYRQAAGRGLQLLFYSVGIGQISSEVPQNLSASRPQDRQFILSSKKLLLSDSGFYLCAWRRQGTRGSGYTFGSGTRLTVV.

The V call is TRBV11-3, the J call TRBJ2-7, with D hard to call. The CDR3 covers 14 residues. V lost 2 bases to trimming and J lost 4 bases, with 12 bases between them. Per germline, CDR1 SGHNT and CDR2 YENEEA. The CDR3 spells CASSLYSGPYEQYF. CDR3 sequence (DNA): TGTGCCAGCAGCTTATATTCAGGCCCTTACGAGCAGTACTTC.

V is TRBV28 and J is TRBJ1-5; TRBD1 aligns across 10 bases. There are 16 residues in the CDR3. The germline gives CDR1 MDHEN, CDR2 SYDVKM. Unmatched junction bases numbered 8, after V lost 5 bases and J lost 4 bases. For the CDR3, the DNA is TGTGCCAGCAGTCCCCAGACAGGGGGCGGGAATCAGCCCCAGCATTTT. This gives the protein CASSPQTGGGNQPQHF.

This clone was picked up a small number of times. The rearrangement joins TRBV5-6 to TRBJ2-7, with D hard to call. Trimming took 5 bases from V and 3 from J, leaving 12 bases between them. Germline CDR1 reads SGHDT; CDR2 reads YYEEEE. The CDR3 extends over 13 amino acids. This CDR3 reads CASRSTRRYEQYF. The DNA for the CDR3 is TGTGCCAGCAGGTCAACAAGACGCTACGAGCAGTACTTC. The full variable domain, in which reference TRBV5-6 and TRBJ2-7 provide the parts outside the CDR3, is DAGVTQSPTHLIKTRGQQVTLRCSPKSGHDTVSWYQQALGQGPQFIFQYYEEEERQRGNFPDRFSGHQFPNYSSELNVNALLLGDSALYLCASRSTRRYEQYFGPGTRLTVT.